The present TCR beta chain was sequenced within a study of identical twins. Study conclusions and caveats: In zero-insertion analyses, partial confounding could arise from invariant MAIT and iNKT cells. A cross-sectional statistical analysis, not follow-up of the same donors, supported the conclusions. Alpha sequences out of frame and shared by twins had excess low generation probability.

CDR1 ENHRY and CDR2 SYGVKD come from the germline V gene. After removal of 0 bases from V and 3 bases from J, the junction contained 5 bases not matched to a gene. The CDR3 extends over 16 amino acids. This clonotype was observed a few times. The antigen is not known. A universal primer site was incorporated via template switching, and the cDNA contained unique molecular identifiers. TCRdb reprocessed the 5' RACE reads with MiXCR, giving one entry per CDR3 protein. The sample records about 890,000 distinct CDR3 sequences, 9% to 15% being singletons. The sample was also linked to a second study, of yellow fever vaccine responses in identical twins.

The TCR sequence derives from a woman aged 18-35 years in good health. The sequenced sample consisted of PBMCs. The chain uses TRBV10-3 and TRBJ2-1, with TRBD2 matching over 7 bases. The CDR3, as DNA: TGTGCCATCAGTGAGTCGACGGCGGGGGTCTACAATGAGCAGTTCTTC. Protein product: CAISESTAGVYNEQFF.